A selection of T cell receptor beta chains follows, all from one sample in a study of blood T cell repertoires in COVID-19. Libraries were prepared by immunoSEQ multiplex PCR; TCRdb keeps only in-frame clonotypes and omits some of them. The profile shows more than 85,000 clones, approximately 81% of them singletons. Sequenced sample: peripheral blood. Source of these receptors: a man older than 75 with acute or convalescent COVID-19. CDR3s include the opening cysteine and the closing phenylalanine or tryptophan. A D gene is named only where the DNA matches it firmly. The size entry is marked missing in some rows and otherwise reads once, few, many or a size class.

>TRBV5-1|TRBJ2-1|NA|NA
CASSPPPPRAYNEQFF
TGCGCCAGCAGTCCCCCCCCACCCCGAGCCTACAATGAGCAGTTCTTC
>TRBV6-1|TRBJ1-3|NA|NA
CASSESWLNTIYF
TGTGCCAGCAGTGAGAGCTGGTTAAACACCATATATTTT
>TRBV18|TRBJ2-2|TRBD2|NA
CASSPPGLAGAATGELFF
TGTGCCAGCTCACCACCCGGACTAGCGGGAGCGGCCACCGGGGAGCTGTTTTTT
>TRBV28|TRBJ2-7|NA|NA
CASSELRVLRNYEQYF
TGTGCCAGCAGTGAACTCCGGGTCCTACGAAACTACGAGCAGTACTTC
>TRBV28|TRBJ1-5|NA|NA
CASRAGNGNQPQHF
TGTGCCAGCAGGGCAGGGAACGGGAATCAGCCCCAGCATTTT
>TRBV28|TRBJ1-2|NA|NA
CASSFRPADGYTF
TGTGCCAGCAGTTTTAGACCGGCGGATGGCTACACCTTC
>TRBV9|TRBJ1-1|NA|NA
CASSVAQNTEAFF
TGTGCCAGCAGCGTCGCACAGAACACTGAAGCTTTCTTT
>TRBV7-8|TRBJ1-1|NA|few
CASSLVVMNTEAFF
TGTGCCAGCAGCTTAGTTGTCATGAACACTGAAGCTTTCTTT
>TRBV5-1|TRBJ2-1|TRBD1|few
CASSLGTGHNEQFF
TGCGCCAGCAGCTTAGGGACAGGTCACAATGAGCAGTTCTTC
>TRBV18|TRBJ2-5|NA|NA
CASSLFDTATTQYF
TGTGCCAGCTCACTGTTCGACACTGCTACGACCCAGTACTTC
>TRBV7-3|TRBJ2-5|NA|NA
CASSRQTQETQYF
TGTGCCAGCAGCCGACAGACACAAGAGACCCAGTACTTC
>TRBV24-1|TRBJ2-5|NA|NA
CATSDPLETQYF
TGTGCCACCAGTGATCCCTTGGAGACCCAGTACTTC
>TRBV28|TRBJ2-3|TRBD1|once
CASSLRTGGVLGDTQYF
TGTGCCAGCAGTCTTAGGACAGGGGGCGTCCTGGGGGATACGCAGTATTTT
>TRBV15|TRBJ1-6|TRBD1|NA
CATSRDRGTGDSPLHF
TGTGCCACCAGCAGAGATCGGGGGACAGGGGATTCACCCCTCCACTTT
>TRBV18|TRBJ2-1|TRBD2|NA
CASSPTGLAGYNEQFF
TGTGCCAGCTCACCCACAGGGCTAGCGGGGTACAATGAGCAGTTCTTC
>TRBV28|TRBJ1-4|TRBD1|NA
CASSSRQGRRVEKLFF
TGTGCCAGCAGTTCCCGACAGGGGCGAAGGGTTGAAAAACTGTTTTTT
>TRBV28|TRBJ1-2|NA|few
CASSRPRESGYGYTF
TGTGCCAGCAGTCGGCCCCGGGAGAGCGGCTATGGCTACACCTTC
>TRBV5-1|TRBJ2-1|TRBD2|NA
CASSAVAGVGYNEQFF
TGCGCCAGCAGCGCGGTAGCGGGAGTCGGTTACAATGAGCAGTTCTTC
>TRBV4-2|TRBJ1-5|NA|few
CASSQDGAGQSEPQHF
TGTGCCAGCAGCCAAGATGGTGCAGGACAATCAGAGCCCCAGCATTTT
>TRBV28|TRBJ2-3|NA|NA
CASSSQGNTQYF
TGTGCCAGCAGTTCTCAGGGGAATACGCAGTATTTT
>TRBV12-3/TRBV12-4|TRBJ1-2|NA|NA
CASSVDRNYGYTF
TGTGCCAGCAGTGTGGACAGAAACTATGGCTACACCTTC
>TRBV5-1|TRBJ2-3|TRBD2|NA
CASSLGGLAGADTQYF
TGCGCCAGCAGCTTGGGGGGACTAGCGGGTGCAGATACGCAGTATTTT
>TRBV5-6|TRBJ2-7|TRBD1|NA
CASSLAGQGAREQYF
TGTGCCAGCAGCTTGGCGGGACAGGGGGCGCGGGAGCAGTACTTC
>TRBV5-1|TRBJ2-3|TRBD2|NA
CASSGRELTLTDTQYF
TGCGCCAGCAGTGGGCGGGAGCTGACGCTCACAGATACGCAGTATTTT
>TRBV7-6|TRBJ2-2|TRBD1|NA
CASSLGTGIREELFF
TGTGCCAGCAGCTTAGGGACAGGGATAAGGGAGGAGCTGTTTTTT
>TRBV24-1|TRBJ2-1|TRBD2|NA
CATSGGAGGFHEQFF
TGTGCCACCAGTGGAGGAGCGGGAGGGTTTCATGAGCAGTTCTTC
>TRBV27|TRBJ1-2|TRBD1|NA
CASSGPGQGELGYTF
TGTGCCAGCAGTGGACCGGGACAGGGGGAGTTAGGCTACACCTTC
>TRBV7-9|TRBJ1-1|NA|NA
CASSKDGGTEAFF
TGTGCCAGCAGCAAGGACGGGGGTACTGAAGCTTTCTTT
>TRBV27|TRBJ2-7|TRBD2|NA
CASSLRVAGLRYEQYF
TGTGCCAGCAGTTTACGAGTAGCGGGTCTGAGGTACGAGCAGTACTTC
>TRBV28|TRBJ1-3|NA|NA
CASSFLTGSGNTIYF
TGTGCCAGCAGTTTCCTCACAGGGTCTGGAAACACCATATATTTT
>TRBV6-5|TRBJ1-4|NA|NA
CASSVTRGEKLFF
TGTGCCAGCAGCGTTACTCGGGGAGAAAAACTGTTTTTT
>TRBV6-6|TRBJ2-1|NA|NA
CASSYQGGEQFF
TGTGCCAGCAGTTACCAAGGGGGAGAGCAGTTCTTC
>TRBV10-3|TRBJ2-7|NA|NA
CAISDSNYEQYF
TGTGCCATCTCGGACAGTAACTACGAGCAGTACTTC
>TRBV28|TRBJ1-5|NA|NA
CAVEGNQPQHF
TGTGCCGTGGAGGGCAATCAGCCCCAGCATTTT
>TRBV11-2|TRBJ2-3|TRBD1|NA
CASSSTGGNTDTQYF
TGTGCCAGCAGCTCGACAGGGGGCAACACAGATACGCAGTATTTT
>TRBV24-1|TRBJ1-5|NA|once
CATSESVSNQPQHF
TGTGCCACCAGTGAATCAGTGTCGAATCAGCCCCAGCATTTT
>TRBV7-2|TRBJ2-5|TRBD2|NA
CASSSTRAGGETQYF
TGTGCCAGCAGTTCAACTAGGGCGGGGGGGGAGACCCAGTACTTC
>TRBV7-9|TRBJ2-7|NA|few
CASSSTEIYEQYF
TGTGCCAGCAGTTCGACAGAAATCTACGAGCAGTACTTC
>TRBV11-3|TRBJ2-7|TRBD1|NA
CASSSGQGALAYEQYF
TGTGCCAGCAGCTCGGGACAGGGTGCCTTAGCCTACGAGCAGTACTTC
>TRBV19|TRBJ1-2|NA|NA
CASTPFRDTEKTNYGYTF
TGTGCCAGTACCCCCTTCCGGGACACGGAAAAAACTAACTATGGCTACACCTTC
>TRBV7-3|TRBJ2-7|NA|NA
CASSLTPLTGSYEQYF
TGTGCCAGCAGCTTAACGCCCCTCACAGGGTCCTACGAGCAGTACTTC
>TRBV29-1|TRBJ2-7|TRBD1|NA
CSAGQGSYEQYF
TGCAGCGCCGGACAGGGCTCCTACGAGCAGTACTTC
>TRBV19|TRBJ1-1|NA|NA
CASSMRDTEAFF
TGTGCCAGTAGTATGAGGGACACTGAAGCTTTCTTT
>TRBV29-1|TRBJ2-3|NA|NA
CSVEGSGQDTQYF
TGCAGCGTCGAGGGCTCGGGACAAGATACGCAGTATTTT
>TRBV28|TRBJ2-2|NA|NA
CASSWRGRTGELFF
TGTGCCAGCAGTTGGCGGGGGCGGACCGGGGAGCTGTTTTTT
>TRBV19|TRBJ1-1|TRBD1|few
CASQTDRDTEAFF
TGTGCCTCTCAGACGGACAGGGACACTGAAGCTTTCTTT